A single T cell receptor beta chain is shown here with its context. As yet, its antigen is unknown. V was pared by 5 bases and J by 4 bases, with 15 bases between. Germline V gene lookup returns CDR1 LNHNV and CDR2 YYDKDF (reference sequence). The CDR3 contains 15 residues. Sequencing used immunoSEQ multiplex PCR; TCRdb keeps in-frame clones, though not all of them. The data contain tens of thousands of clones, approximately 84% of them singletons. The sample belongs to a study of graft-versus-host responses after intestinal transplantation. Overall study context: Following induction with anti-thymocyte globulin, all recipients were given tacrolimus and steroids for two to four years.

This chain links TRBV15 with TRBJ2-1; D is uncertain. The TCR was taken from a human donor who was the organ donor for an intestinal transplant. This specimen was unstimulated CD4+ T cells sorted from spleen or lymph node cells, taken before transplant. CDR3 sequence (DNA): TGTGCCACCAGCCCCCGTAGCCCAGCGTACAATGAGCAGTTCTTC. It codes for CATSPRSPAYNEQFF.